This T cell receptor beta chain stems from a study of shared clonotypes between healthy human individuals. Notes on the study in general: Against clonotypes common to all four donors, non-shared ones had lower generation probabilities. When naive CD4 clonotypes were compared across several donors, about 5% were shared.

V shed 4 bases and J 11 bases; nucleotides not matched to a gene: 7. The CDR3 is 13 amino acids. Germline V lookup: CDR1 MDHEN, CDR2 SYDVKM. Points on this clone: Its antigen is not known.

The assay was immunoSEQ multiplex PCR, and TCRdb's table has in-frame clones only and misses some. The repertoire holds some 1.4 million clones, with 95% to 97% as singletons. The chain links TRBV28 to TRBJ1-4, with 7 bases aligning to TRBD1. This clonotype was obtained from a man between 25 and 39 years old in good health. Sequencing was performed on naive CD4+ T cells sorted from blood. Subset defined: CD45RA+ positively selected. The CDR3 DNA reads TGTGCCAGCAGTTCGGAGGGGGCGCGGAAACTGTTTTTT. Encoded protein: CASSSEGARKLFF.